This TCR beta chain comes out of a study of CD4 and CD8 cells across lung adenocarcinoma regions. From the PCR reads, TCRdb called clonotypes with MiXCR, one entry per CDR3 protein. This sample carries fewer than 20,000 distinct CDR3 sequences, around 50% of them seen once, and the ten largest clones take around a third. This clonotype was observed a single time. V lost 6 bases and J lost 10; bases outside the gene matches: 12. CDR1 MNHNS and CDR2 SASEGT come from the germline V gene. The CDR3 loop spans 14 amino acids. The material sequenced was CD8+ T cells from the center of a lung tumor. The rearrangement joins TRBV6-1 to TRBJ2-3; 8 nucleotides agree with TRBD1. This TCR came from a female donor with lung adenocarcinoma. The CD4 and CD8 labels of this study may be unreliable. The CDR3, as DNA: TGTGCCAGCAGCCGCCGGGACAGGACCGAGGCGCAGTATTTT. Its translation: CASSRRDRTEAQYF.